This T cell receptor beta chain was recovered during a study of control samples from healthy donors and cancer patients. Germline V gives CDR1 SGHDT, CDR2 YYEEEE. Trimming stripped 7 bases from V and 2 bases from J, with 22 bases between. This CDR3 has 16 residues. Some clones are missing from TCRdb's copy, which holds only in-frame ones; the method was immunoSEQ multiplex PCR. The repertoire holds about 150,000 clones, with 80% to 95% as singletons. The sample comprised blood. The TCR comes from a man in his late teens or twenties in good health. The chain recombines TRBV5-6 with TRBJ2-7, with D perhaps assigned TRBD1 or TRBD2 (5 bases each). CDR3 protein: CASSLFRDVNTYEQYF. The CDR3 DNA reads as TGTGCCAGCTCCCTTTTCCGGGACGTAAATACCTACGAGCAGTACTTC. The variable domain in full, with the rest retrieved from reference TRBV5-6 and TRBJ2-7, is DAGVTQSPTHLIKTRGQQVTLRCSPKSGHDTVSWYQQALGQGPQFIFQYYEEEERQRGNFPDRFSGHQFPNYSSELNVNALLLGDSALYLCASSLFRDVNTYEQYFGPGTRLTVT.